A single sample is the source of the 16 T cell receptor beta chains below, sequenced in a study of T cell repertoires in cytomegalovirus infection (dated by TCRdb to the late 2010s). Instrument on record: Illumina HiSeq 1500. TCRdb reworked the public reads: Q25 trimming with fastp, MiXCR clone assembly, productive beta chains retained. Entries are consolidated by CDR3 protein sequence, retaining the most common genes and DNA. In this sample the table shows about 260,000 distinct CDR3 sequences, around 13% of which occur a single time. Of the sample, around 8.1% falls within the top ten clones. The specimen was PBMCs. The receptors originated from a human donor in good health (CMV status not recorded). Some clones in this sample may be carry-over from other donors' samples.

This clonotype was counted at least ten times. The gene calls are TRBV7-2 and TRBJ2-1, with TRBD2 matching over 7 bases. Unmatched junction bases numbered 9, after V lost 3 bases and J lost 4 bases. Germline V gives CDR1 SGHTA, CDR2 FQGNSA. This CDR3 has 16 residues. The CDR3 DNA follows: TGTGCCAGCAGCTTGACTCGTACGGGGGGATACAATGAGCAGTTCTTC. Translating gives CASSLTRTGGYNEQFF.

The CDR3 nucleotides are TGTGCCAGCAGTTACTCGGGTGCTAACTATGGCTACACCTTC. It specifies CASSYSGANYGYTF. V is TRBV6-5 and J is TRBJ1-2; the D is unclear. The length of the CDR3 is 14 residues. The germline gives CDR1 MNHEY, CDR2 SVGAGI. Trimming shortened V by 0 bases and J by 0 bases, and 5 bases separated the two germline ends.

As regards this clonotype: A clone one base away is much larger, so this may be a read error. The chain combines TRBV4-1 with TRBJ2-2; D may correspond to TRBD1 or TRBD2 (6 bases each). There are 17 residues in the CDR3. Germline CDR1 reads MGHRA; CDR2 reads YSYEKL. The V gene lost 4 bases and the J gene lost 2 bases, with 17 bases spanning the gap. CDR3 DNA: TGCGCCAGCAGCCGACGCGCGGGACAACTCAACACCGGGGAGCTGTTTTTT. As protein: CASSRRAGQLNTGELFF.

The V gene is TRBV5-4, the J gene TRBJ2-1; D is unresolved. Per germline, CDR1 SGHNT and CDR2 YYREEE (reference sequence). The CDR3 totals 11 residues. Trimming pared 3 bases from V and 8 bases from J, leaving 6 bases between. The chain's CDR3 is CASSSRDEQFF. The CDR3, as DNA: TGTGCCAGCAGCTCCCGCGATGAGCAGTTCTTC.

This clonotype came up many times. V gene TRBV7-2 combines with J gene TRBJ2-7; 7 nucleotides match TRBD2. V shed 5 bases, J shed 2 bases, and the junction held 6 bases outside the gene matches. The germline V gene has CDR1 SGHTA and CDR2 FQGNSA. CDR3 length: 14 residues. CDR3 sequence (DNA): TGTGCCAGCAGCCCCCGAGCGGGGCCCTACGAGCAGTACTTC. Translating gives CASSPRAGPYEQYF.

This clonotype has more than one count but fewer than ten. The chain joins TRBV10-3 to TRBJ2-2; TRBD2 aligns across 14 bases. The ends lost 4 bases at V and 1 base at J; junction bases unmatched: 5. Looked up from germline, CDR1 is ENHRY and CDR2 is SYGVKD. The CDR3 length is 18 residues. The CDR3 DNA reads TGTGCCATCAGTGGTCGAGGACTAGCGGGAGGGAACACCGGGGAGCTGTTTTTT. It encodes CAISGRGLAGGNTGELFF.

This clonotype has a handful of counts. This chain connects TRBV5-4 to TRBJ1-1; the match to TRBD1 covers 11 bases. This CDR3 region has 16 residues. The germline CDR1 and CDR2 sequences are SGHNT and YYREEE (reference sequence). Trimming at V came to 4 bases and at J to 0 bases, leaving 5 bases not matched to a gene. CDR3 bases: TGTGCCAGCAGCCCCCGGACAGGGGGCATGAACACTGAAGCTTTCTTT. This codes for CASSPRTGGMNTEAFF.

A few counts support this clonotype. V and J are TRBV6-5 and TRBJ1-1; TRBD1 aligns across 7 bases. The CDR3 loop spans 11 amino acids. Germline-derived CDR1 and CDR2 are MNHEY and SVGAGI. V trimming: 10 bases; J trimming: 8 bases; junction bases outside the gene matches: 7. CDR3: CATRARGEAFF. CDR3 bases: TGTGCCACCCGGGCCAGGGGGGAAGCTTTCTTT.

This clonotype was detected ten times or more. The chain joins TRBV7-2 to TRBJ1-1; 8 positions match TRBD1. Germline loops: CDR1 SGHTA, CDR2 FQGNSA. The J segment lost 3 bases and the V segment lost 4 bases, leaving 7 bases of the junction unmatched. CDR3 size: 15 residues. The CDR3 here is CASSSRQGRYTEAFF. CDR3 coding DNA: TGTGCCAGCAGCTCCAGACAGGGGAGGTACACTGAAGCTTTCTTT.

The genes are TRBV20-1 and TRBJ1-3, with 7 bases matching TRBD1. Looked up from germline, CDR1 is DFQATT and CDR2 is SNEGSKA (reference sequence). Losses at the gene ends were 4 bases for V and 2 bases for J; bases not matched to a gene: 2. This CDR3 contains 13 residues. CDR3 amino acids: CSATGGAGNTIYF. DNA of the CDR3: TGCAGTGCTACAGGGGGAGCTGGAAACACCATATATTTT.

About this clonotype: A much larger clone is a single base away; this may be a read error. The gene calls are TRBV7-2 and TRBJ2-4; weak D call: TRBD2 (7 bases). CDR1 is SGHTA and CDR2 is FQGNSA in the germline V gene. CDR3 length equals 14 residues. V gave up 5 bases and J gave up 6 bases, with 14 bases separating them. CDR3 DNA sequence: TGTGCCAGCAGCGGGAGGGCCAGGGGAAACATTCAGTACTTC. Protein product: CASSGRARGNIQYF.

This clonotype was counted only a few times. This chain's CDR3 is CASSQERQPEAFF. For the CDR3, the DNA is TGTGCCAGCAGCCAAGAAAGACAACCTGAAGCTTTCTTT. This chain connects TRBV3-1 to TRBJ1-1; D not resolved. The CDR3 covers 13 residues. From germline, CDR1 is LGHDT and CDR2 YNNKEL (reference sequence). V lost 0 bases to trimming and J lost 6 bases, with 8 bases between them.

Ten or more counts support this clonotype. V is TRBV28 and J is TRBJ1-4; maybe TRBD1 (6 bases). Germline V lookup: CDR1 MDHEN, CDR2 SYDVKM. Trimming took off 10 bases at V and 8 bases at J, with 20 bases between the two ends. The CDR3 extends over 14 amino acids. The chain's CDR3 is CATHPPGQVEKLFF. The CDR3 DNA is TGTGCCACCCACCCCCCGGGACAAGTGGAAAAACTGTTTTTT.

This clonotype occurred many times. V usage is TRBV7-2 and J usage is TRBJ2-1, with D possibly TRBD2 on 5 matching bases. In germline, CDR1 is SGHTA, CDR2 FQGNSA. The CDR3 length is 16 residues. V was shortened by 2 bases and J by 0 bases, with 11 bases between the two germline ends. This chain's CDR3 is CASSLLAGSSYNEQFF. For the CDR3, the DNA is TGTGCCAGCAGCTTACTTGCGGGCAGCTCCTACAATGAGCAGTTCTTC.

This clonotype has a handful of counts. V usage is TRBV2 and J usage is TRBJ1-1, with 8 positions matching TRBD1. CDR3 length equals 16 residues. V lost 1 base and J lost 1; bases outside the gene matches: 5. Germline V gene sequence: CDR1 SNHLY, CDR2 FYNNEI. The CDR3 is CASSEGQGIGNTEAFF. For the CDR3, the DNA is TGTGCCAGCAGTGAAGGACAGGGGATTGGGAACACTGAAGCTTTCTTT.

This clonotype was seen more than once but under ten times. This chain joins TRBV2 and TRBJ1-1; possibly TRBD1 for D (6 bases). This CDR3 spans 15 amino acids. V lost 4 bases and J lost 5, with 17 bases in between. Per germline, CDR1 SNHLY and CDR2 FYNNEI. The CDR3 loop reads CASSVGRGSGTEAFF. The CDR3 DNA is TGTGCCAGCAGTGTGGGCAGGGGCTCGGGGACTGAAGCTTTCTTT.